A selection of T cell receptor beta chains follows, all from one sample in a study of Ad26.COV2.S vaccination and SARS-CoV-2 variants. Method: immunoSEQ multiplex PCR; TCRdb's copy keeps in-frame clones and lacks some. The sample consists of about 6,800 clones, roughly 84% of them appearing once. The sequencing used peripheral blood, collected after recovery from COVID-19. These receptors all come from a human donor who had recovered from COVID-19. Both conserved end residues are part of each CDR3. The D gene is left open where the match is weak. The size field is filled for only some rows; it gives once, few, many or a size class.

>TRBJ2-7|TRBD1|TRBV4-2|NA
TGTGCCAGCAGCCAGGGGACAGCCTCCTACGAGCAGTACTTC
CASSQGTASYEQYF
>TRBJ2-1|TRBD2|TRBV4-1|NA
TGCGCCAGCAGCCTCCAATTGACACTAGCGGGGGGGTACAATGAGCAGTTCTTC
CASSLQLTLAGGYNEQFF
>TRBJ2-3|TRBD2|TRBV28|once
TGTGCCAGCAGTTTATTGGGGACTAGCAAAGATACGCAGTATTTT
CASSLLGTSKDTQYF
>TRBJ1-2|NA|TRBV29-1|NA
TGCAGCGTTGAACCGGGAGGGACGGATGGCTACACCTTC
CSVEPGGTDGYTF
>TRBJ1-2|NA|TRBV9|NA
TGTGCCAGCAGCGTAGAACAGTCCTATGGCTACACCTTC
CASSVEQSYGYTF
>TRBJ1-1|NA|TRBV6-5|few
TGTGCCAGCAGTTATCGGGCTGAAGCTTTCTTT
CASSYRAEAFF
>TRBJ1-5|NA|TRBV7-2|few
TGTGCCAGCAGCCCAAGGGGGTCCCATCAGCCCCAGCATTTT
CASSPRGSHQPQHF
>TRBJ1-3|NA|TRBV6-5|few
TGTGCCAGCAGGGAGGCGAGCTCTGGAAACACCATATATTTT
CASREASSGNTIYF
>TRBJ1-2|TRBD1|TRBV6-7|NA
TGTGCCAGGGGCTTGGGCAGGGGGCTGGATGGCTACACCTTC
CARGLGRGLDGYTF
>TRBJ1-2|NA|TRBV2|NA
TGTGCCAGCGGGAGCTATGGCTACACCTTC
CASGSYGYTF
>TRBJ2-7|NA|TRBV28|NA
TGTGCCAGCAGCCCAGACACCTACGAGCAGTACTTC
CASSPDTYEQYF
>TRBJ2-1|NA|TRBV29-1|once
TGCAGCGTTGAAGTAGCCCGGGGGCAGGGCAATGAGCAGTTCTTC
CSVEVARGQGNEQFF
>TRBJ2-5|NA|TRBV5-6|few
TGTGCCAGCAGCTTGGGGAGCTTTTCCACCCCCGGAACCCAGTACTTC
CASSLGSFSTPGTQYF
>TRBJ2-1|NA|TRBV4-3|NA
TGCGCCAGCAGCCAAGGGTTGGGTACCAACAATGAGCAGTTCTTC
CASSQGLGTNNEQFF
>TRBJ1-1|TRBD1|TRBV5-4|NA
TGTGCCAGCAGCTACAGGGGCCGGGACACTGAAGCTTTCTTT
CASSYRGRDTEAFF
>TRBJ2-5|TRBD2|TRBV13|NA
TGTGCCAGCAGCTCTGACGGACTAGCGGGGGAAGAGACCCAGTACTTC
CASSSDGLAGEETQYF
>TRBJ1-5|NA|TRBV6-5|few
TGTGCCAGCAGTAATCGATGGGGGGAGAATCAGCCCCAGCATTTT
CASSNRWGENQPQHF
>TRBJ2-3|TRBD1|TRBV6-2/TRBV6-3|NA
TGTGCCAGCAGTCACAGGGGCCACGTTAGCACAGATACGCAGTATTTT
CASSHRGHVSTDTQYF
>TRBJ2-7|NA|TRBV19|NA
TGTGCCAGTAGTGACCTCATAGGCTACGAGCAGTACTTC
CASSDLIGYEQYF
>TRBJ2-1|TRBD1|TRBV5-6|NA
TGTGCCAGCAGCCTTTCGGACAGGGGCAATGAGCAGTTCTTC
CASSLSDRGNEQFF
>TRBJ2-2|NA|TRBV18|NA
TGTGCCAGCTCAGAGTTAGCGGCGAACACCGGGGAGCTGTTTTTT
CASSELAANTGELFF
>TRBJ1-1|TRBD1|TRBV19|NA
TGTGCCTCTCGAACGTTAGGGGGCTCCGCTTCTGACACTGAAGCTTTCTTT
CASRTLGGSASDTEAFF
>TRBJ1-6|NA|TRBV7-9|NA
TGTGCCAGCAGCCCGGATAATTCACCCCTCCACTTT
CASSPDNSPLHF
>TRBJ2-2|NA|TRBV14|NA
TGTGCCAGCAGCCCCCTGGGTTTGAACGGGGAGCTGTTTTTT
CASSPLGLNGELFF